This TCR beta chain was obtained from a study of beta chain features in type 1 diabetes. Study-wide background: Examination spanned approximately 110 million sorted cells from all samples.

The whole isolated RNA underwent reverse transcription, so sequencing captured expressed TCRB transcripts. Sequenced by immunoSEQ multiplex PCR; TCRdb stores in-frame clones only, minus some. The sample includes around 500,000 clones, roughly an eighth of them seen just once. The CDR3 is 18 amino acids. Germline values: CDR1 SGHDN, CDR2 FVKESK. The V gene lost 1 base and the J gene lost 0 bases, with 16 bases spanning the gap. The genes are TRBV14 and TRBJ2-1, with D unclear. This receptor was obtained from a woman under 30 in good health. Sequencing was performed on naive CD4+ T cells from blood. In DNA, the CDR3 is TGTGCCAGCAGCCAAGCCTCCTCTGGGGAAAGCTCCTACAATGAGCAGTTCTTC. This gives the protein CASSQASSGESSYNEQFF.